The source of this TCR beta chain is a study of T cells in Graves' hyperthyroidism and ophthalmopathy. Regions amplified from RNA transcripts were the TCR beta CDR3 regions. First-round RT-PCR of the TCR CDR3 relied on the HTBI primer set. TCRdb reprocessed the multiplex PCR reads via MiXCR and lists one record per CDR3 protein. The sample holds approximately 600,000 distinct CDR3 sequences, about 15% seen once. Trimming removed 6 bases from V and 9 bases from J, with 26 bases in between. The CDR3 is made up of 16 amino acids. Whole-study results and caveats: Ophthalmopathy was identified by the model a median approximately six months ahead of onset. Most expanded thyroid clonotypes above 0.001 also appeared in blood.

For this clonotype: Its antigen is still unknown.

The sequencing sample was made of blood. The gene calls are TRBV12-3 or TRBV12-4 and TRBJ2-5; D might be TRBD2 (6 bases). The TCR sequence derives from a middle-aged woman with Graves' ophthalmopathy. This CDR3 is CASRAPLGGPGEAQYF. CDR3 nucleotides: TGTGCCAGCAGAGCACCTCTTGGAGGGCCTGGGGAGGCCCAGTACTTC.